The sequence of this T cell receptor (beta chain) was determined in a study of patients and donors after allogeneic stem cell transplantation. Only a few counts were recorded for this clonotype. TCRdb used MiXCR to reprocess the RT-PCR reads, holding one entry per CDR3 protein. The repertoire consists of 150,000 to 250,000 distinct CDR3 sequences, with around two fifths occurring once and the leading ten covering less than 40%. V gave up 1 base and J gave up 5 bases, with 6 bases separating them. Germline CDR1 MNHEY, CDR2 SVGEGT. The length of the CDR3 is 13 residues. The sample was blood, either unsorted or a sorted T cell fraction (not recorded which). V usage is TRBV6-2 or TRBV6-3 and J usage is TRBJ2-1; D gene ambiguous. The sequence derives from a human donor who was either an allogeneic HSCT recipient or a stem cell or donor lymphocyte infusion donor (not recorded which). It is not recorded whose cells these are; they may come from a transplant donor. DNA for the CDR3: TGTGCCAGCAGTTACTGGCCAGACAATGAGCAGTTCTTC. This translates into CASSYWPDNEQFF.